The clone carrying this T cell receptor (beta chain) turned up a few times. No antigen is known for it. One entry per CDR3 protein, called by TCRdb with MiXCR from the 5' RACE reads. The data contain roughly 450,000 distinct CDR3 sequences, approximately 26% of them singletons. Germline CDR1 SGHAT, CDR2 FQNNGV. The V and J ends lost 0 bases and 2 bases respectively, with 10 bases between them. The CDR3 runs to 15 residues. These data come from a study of CD8 T cells in ankylosing spondylitis. Study-level points and caveats: A TCR beta motif of 8 or 9 highly homologous variants appeared characteristic of ankylosing spondylitis blood. A number of the motif variants had already been described in reactive arthritis synovial fluid and blood.

The sequence derives from a male donor with ankylosing spondylitis. Sequenced material: blood, either unsorted or a sorted T cell fraction (not recorded which). J is TRBJ1-2 and V is TRBV11-2, with D maybe TRBD1 (5 bases). The CDR3 region has the DNA TGTGCCAGCAGCTTAGATCTGGCAGGGAACTATGGCTACACCTTC. Amino acid sequence: CASSLDLAGNYGYTF.